The table lists the clone carrying this T cell receptor (beta chain) with a few counts. Using immunoSEQ multiplex PCR, the repertoire was profiled, and TCRdb retains in-frame clones only, with some absent. The data hold under 200,000 clones, with around four fifths observed a single time. Recovered Cohort 3 donors showed two negative PCRs, clearance, or symptom resolution. This record comes from a study of blood T cell repertoires in COVID-19. Study summary: Samples came from the United States, Italy and Spain, spanning acute and convalescent COVID-19.

The CDR3 is made up of 14 amino acids. The junction had 8 bases not matched to a gene; V was cut back by 5 bases and J by 7 bases. Germline lookup yields CDR1 SGDLS and CDR2 YYNGEE. The sample consisted of PBMCs or T cells enriched from blood (not recorded which). V is TRBV9 and J is TRBJ2-3; 9 positions match TRBD1. This receptor was identified in a woman aged 55 to 70 who had recovered from COVID-19. The CDR3, as DNA: TGTGCCAGCAGTAAGGGGACAGGGTTTAATACGCAGTATTTT. It specifies CASSKGTGFNTQYF.